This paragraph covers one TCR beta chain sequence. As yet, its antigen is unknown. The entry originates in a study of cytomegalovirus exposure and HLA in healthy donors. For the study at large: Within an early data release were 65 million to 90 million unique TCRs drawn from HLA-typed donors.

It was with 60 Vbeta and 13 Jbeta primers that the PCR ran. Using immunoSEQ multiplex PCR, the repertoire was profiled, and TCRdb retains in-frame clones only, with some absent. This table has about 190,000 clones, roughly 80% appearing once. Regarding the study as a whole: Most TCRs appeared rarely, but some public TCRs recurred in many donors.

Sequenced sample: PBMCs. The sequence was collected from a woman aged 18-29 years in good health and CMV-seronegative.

The CDR3 sequence is CASSQVRKRDSTYEQYF. CDR3 coding DNA: TGCGCCAGCAGCCAAGTTCGAAAGCGGGACTCTACCTACGAGCAGTACTTC. The chain combines TRBV4-1 with TRBJ2-7, with 7 bases that match TRBD2. This CDR3 is built from 17 residues. The J segment lost 2 bases and the V segment lost 1 base, leaving 11 bases of the junction unmatched. From germline, CDR1 is MGHRA and CDR2 YSYEKL.